This T cell receptor beta chain was sequenced in a study of technical replicates of blood from a few donors. This clone was recorded once. This CDR3 is 15 amino acids long. Trimming removed 2 bases from V and 5 bases from J; junction bases left unmatched: 8. CDR1 is MNHEY, CDR2 SVGAGI, per germline. The data were produced by immunoSEQ multiplex PCR, yet TCRdb's version contains in-frame clones alone and is incomplete. The sample lists 50,000 to 70,000 clones, roughly 90% occurring once. The sequenced sample consisted of PBMCs. The receptor comes from a human donor in good health. Some clones in this sample may be carry-over from other donors' samples. The chain combines TRBV6-5 with TRBJ2-5, with 7 bases that match TRBD2. Written as DNA, the CDR3 is TGTGCCAGCAGTTACGGGGAGGTCGGGAGGGAGACCCAGTACTTC. Its translation: CASSYGEVGRETQYF.